The 6 T cell receptor beta chains below were found in one sample sequenced in a study of blood T cells in healthy people across ages. Next came a second PCR, run for 7 to 11 cycles, which used a sample-barcoded 5' primer along with a J-beta primer mix. TCRdb reprocessed the 5' RACE reads via MiXCR and lists one record per CDR3 protein. This repertoire shows hundreds of thousands of distinct CDR3 sequences, roughly 34% found once; its top ten account for 10% to 15%. The sequenced material came from blood. The receptors derive from a young man in good health.

This clonotype was detected ten times or more. The chain recombines TRBV20-1 with TRBJ2-3, with 8 positions matching TRBD2. After removal of 7 bases from V and 1 base from J, the junction contained 1 base not matched to a gene. The CDR3 has 12 residues. CDR1 is DFQATT, CDR2 SNEGSKA, per germline (reference sequence). CDR3 loop: CSVRGGTDTQYF. CDR3 in DNA: TGCAGTGTGCGGGGGGGCACAGATACGCAGTATTTT.

This clonotype appeared a few times. This sequence joins TRBV11-2 and TRBJ2-1; D is ambiguous. Germline CDR1 reads SGHAT; CDR2 reads FQNNGV. CDR3 length: 13 residues. Trimming pared 8 bases from V and 5 bases from J, leaving 13 bases between. The CDR3 protein is CASATGPDNEQFF. The DNA of the CDR3 is TGTGCCAGCGCTACGGGTCCCGACAATGAGCAGTTCTTC. The full variable domain, its missing parts supplied by reference TRBV11-2 and TRBJ2-1, is EAGVAQSPRYKIIEKRQSVAFWCNPISGHATLYWYQQILGQGPKLLIQFQNNGVVDDSQLPKDRFSAERLKGVDSTLKIQPAKLEDSAVYLCASATGPDNEQFFGPGTRLTVL.

V is TRBV29-1 and J is TRBJ2-1, with TRBD2 matching 8 bases. V shed 1 base, J shed 6 bases, and the junction held 8 bases outside the gene matches. Germline CDR1 reads SQVTM; CDR2 reads ANQGSEA. The CDR3 loop spans 15 amino acids. For the CDR3, the DNA is TGCAGCGTTGAAGGTACGCGGGGGGACTCCAATGAGCAGTTCTTC. Protein sequence: CSVEGTRGDSNEQFF.

This chain connects TRBV6-2 or TRBV6-3 to TRBJ2-2, with TRBD2 matching over 8 bases. Germline CDR1 reads MNHEY; CDR2 reads SVGEGT. J lost 1 base, V lost 2 bases, and 3 bases had no gene match. This CDR3 has 16 amino acids. The DNA for the CDR3 is TGTGCCAGCAGTTACGACGCGGGGGGGAACACCGGGGAGCTGTTTTTT. Encoded protein: CASSYDAGGNTGELFF.

The V gene is TRBV15, the J gene TRBJ1-5; D might be TRBD1 (5 bases). Germline CDR1 reads LNHNV; CDR2 reads YYDKDF (reference sequence). V dropped 5 bases and J dropped 4 bases, with 15 bases sitting between them. This CDR3 has 15 residues. The CDR3 reads CATSPRTYGNQPQHF. The CDR3 nucleotides read TGTGCCACCAGCCCTCGGACATACGGGAATCAGCCCCAGCATTTT. Looking up the rest from reference TRBV15 and TRBJ1-5 gives the full variable domain: DAMVIQNPRYQVTQFGKPVTLSCSQTLNHNVMYWYQQKSSQAPKLLFHYYDKDFNNEADTPDNFQSRRPNTSFCFLDIRSPGLGDTAMYLCATSPRTYGNQPQHFGDGTRLSIL.

The V and J genes are TRBV3-1 and TRBJ1-2, with D unresolved. There are 11 residues in the CDR3. Germline V lookup: CDR1 LGHDT, CDR2 YNNKEL (reference sequence). The V gene lost 3 bases and the J gene lost 10 bases, with 9 bases spanning the gap. CDR3 sequence reads: CASSQERDYTF. CDR3 bases: TGTGCCAGCAGCCAGGAAAGGGACTACACCTTC.